The clone carrying this TCR beta chain was seen ten or more times. Antigen: not known. Time point of the sample: newly diagnosed GD, antithyroid drugs for less than 3 months. Isolated PBMC RNA provided the starting material for the TCR library. The data are from a study of regulatory T cells in long-lasting Graves disease. Findings of the study overall: Lower TCR diversity characterized persistent Graves' patients relative to newly diagnosed patients.

Germline V gene lookup returns CDR1 DFQATT and CDR2 SNEGSKA (reference sequence). There are 13 residues in the CDR3. With 2 bases removed from V and 1 base from J, the gap between germline ends came to 9 bases. For TCR beta, libraries came from iRepertoire HTBI primers and Arm-PCR of CDR3 regions. TCRdb called the multiplex PCR reads again in MiXCR, with one record for every CDR3 protein. Among 400,000 to 550,000 distinct CDR3 sequences listed, under 15% were seen once. These data are also associated with another study on T cells in Graves' hyperthyroidism and ophthalmopathy.

The material was peripheral blood mononuclear cells (PBMCs), obtained at new diagnosis, from a patient treated with antithyroid drugs. This receptor was identified in a woman aged 30 to 39 with Graves disease. J is TRBJ2-7 and V is TRBV20-1, with D hard to call. In DNA, the CDR3 is TGCAGTGCTAGAAGTGGTGCATCCTACGAGCAGTACTTC. The encoded protein is CSARSGASYEQYF.